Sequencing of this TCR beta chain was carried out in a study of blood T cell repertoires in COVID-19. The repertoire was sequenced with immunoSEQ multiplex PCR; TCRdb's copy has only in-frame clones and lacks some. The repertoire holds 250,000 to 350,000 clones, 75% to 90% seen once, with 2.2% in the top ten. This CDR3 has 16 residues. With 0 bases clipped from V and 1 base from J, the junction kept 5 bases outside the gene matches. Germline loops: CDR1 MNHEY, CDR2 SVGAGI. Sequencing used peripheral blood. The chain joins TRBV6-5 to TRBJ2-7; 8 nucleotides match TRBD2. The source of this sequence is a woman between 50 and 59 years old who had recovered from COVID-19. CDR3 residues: CASSYSASGLSYEQYF. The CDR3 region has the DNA TGTGCCAGCAGTTACTCTGCTAGCGGGCTTTCCTACGAGCAGTACTTC.